The 6 T cell receptor beta chains listed next were all sequenced from one sample in a study of shared clonotypes between healthy human individuals. Sequencing used immunoSEQ multiplex PCR; TCRdb keeps in-frame clones, though not all of them. This sample carries some 1,600,000 clones, about 98% of them seen once, and the ten largest clones take less than 0.55%. Sequencing was done on a sample of naive CD4+ T cells sorted from blood. Subset in this sample: CD45RA+ positively selected. The receptor set was obtained from a man aged 25-40 years in good health.

The rearrangement uses TRBV5-1 and TRBJ1-4, with unresolved D. The CDR3 loop spans 16 amino acids. The V gene's germline CDR1 is SGHRS and CDR2 YFSETQ. Trimming cost V 0 bases and J 0 bases, with 9 bases left between them. CDR3 in DNA: TGCGCCAGCAGCTTGGCCGATATTGCAACTAATGAAAAACTGTTTTTT. It yields the protein CASSLADIATNEKLFF. The complete variable domain, with remaining parts taken from reference TRBV5-1 and TRBJ1-4, reads KAGVTQTPRYLIKTRGQQVTLSCSPISGHRSVSWYQQTPGQGLQFLFEYFSETQRNKGNFPGRFSGRQFSNSRSEMNVSTLELGDSALYLCASSLADIATNEKLFFGSGTQLSVL.

The V gene is TRBV25-1, the J gene TRBJ2-3; D gene unclear. CDR1 is MGHDK and CDR2 is SYGVNS in the germline V gene. This CDR3 is 14 amino acids long. V was clipped by 5 bases and J by 2 bases, with 11 bases between them. CDR3 DNA sequence: TGTGCCAGCAGTTCGGTCAGAGACACAGATACGCAGTATTTT. It encodes CASSSVRDTDTQYF.

The chain recombines TRBV6-6 with TRBJ2-3, with TRBD1 matching 9 bases. CDR1 MNHNY and CDR2 SVGAGI come from the germline V gene (reference sequence). Trimming cost V 5 bases and J 5 bases; bases outside gene matches: 8. This CDR3 region has 15 residues. This chain's CDR3 is CASSRTGGGLDTQYF. DNA for the CDR3: TGTGCCAGCAGTAGAACAGGGGGCGGTCTAGATACGCAGTATTTT.

V and J are TRBV5-1 and TRBJ2-2, with D hard to call. Germline CDR1 SGHRS, CDR2 YFSETQ. Trimming took 2 bases from V and 2 from J, leaving 7 bases between them. This CDR3 has 14 amino acids. The CDR3 bases are TGCGCCAGCAGCTTCCTCCCCAACACCGGGGAGCTGTTTTTT. Translation gives CASSFLPNTGELFF.

The chain uses TRBV15 and TRBJ2-7, with 12 positions matching TRBD1. The CDR3 length is 19 residues. The V gene's germline CDR1 is LNHNV and CDR2 YYDKDF (reference sequence). With 3 bases clipped from V and 3 bases from J, the junction kept 15 bases outside the gene matches. CDR3 loop: CATSRVPPGQGALFYEQYF. The CDR3 DNA follows: TGTGCCACCAGCAGGGTCCCCCCGGGACAGGGGGCGCTTTTCTACGAGCAGTACTTC.

The genes are TRBV4-1 and TRBJ2-1; weak D call: TRBD1 (5 bases). Germline V CDR1 and CDR2: MGHRA, YSYEKL. Trimming took 4 bases from V and 8 from J, leaving 12 bases between them. The CDR3 runs to 13 residues. The CDR3 reads CASSRDWGDEQFF. For the CDR3, the DNA is TGCGCCAGCAGCCGGGATTGGGGCGATGAGCAGTTCTTC.